This T cell receptor (beta chain) was identified during a study of CD8 T cells in ankylosing spondylitis. Remarks on this clonotype: Its antigen is unknown.

Deletions cut 6 bases from V and 0 bases from J, with 12 bases between. The CDR3 is 15 amino acids. Libraries for TCR beta were made by quantitative 5'-RACE with molecular barcodes. TCRdb independently ran MiXCR on the 5' RACE reads; one entry per CDR3 protein. The repertoire holds roughly 450,000 distinct CDR3 sequences, with about 24% as singletons. Study-level results: A TCR beta motif of several highly homologous variants appeared characteristic of ankylosing spondylitis blood. The authors reported significant enrichment of disease-linked clones in matched ankylosing spondylitis synovial fluid. Some of these motif variants have turned up before, in reports on reactive arthritis synovial fluid and blood.

The receptor was isolated from a male donor with ankylosing spondylitis. The sample comprised blood, either unsorted or a sorted T cell fraction (not recorded which). The rearrangement links TRBV12-3 or TRBV12-4 to TRBJ2-1; unclear D gene. CDR3 bases: TGTGCCAGCAGGTCCGAGCTCCGCTCCTACAATGAGCAGTTCTTC. Amino acid sequence: CASRSELRSYNEQFF.